The sequence of this TCR beta chain was determined in a study of cytomegalovirus exposure and HLA in healthy donors. This table comes from immunoSEQ multiplex PCR, and its TCRdb copy is limited to in-frame clones, with some not included. Among 110,000 or so clones listed, more than 85% were seen once. The study, taken as a whole, reports: The study flagged some 170 TCR beta chains as cytomegalovirus-associated. Most TCR sequences were rare, but some public TCRs occurred in many donors.

Notes on this clone: Antigen: not known.

V shed 5 bases and J shed 2 bases, with 19 bases lying between them. CDR1 and CDR2 (germline): GTSNPN, SVGIG (reference sequence). The CDR3 is 15 residues long. This sequence was found in a man aged 18 to 30 in good health and CMV-seropositive. The sample was PBMCs. V gene TRBV30 combines with J gene TRBJ2-7; tentatively, D is TRBD1 (6 bases). The CDR3 DNA follows: TGTGCCTGGGGGCAAGAACAGGGCCCTACCTACGAGCAGTACTTC. Protein: CAWGQEQGPTYEQYF.